The clone carrying this TCR beta chain has just a few counts. The data belong to a study of blood T cell repertoires in COVID-19. Study details: Acute and convalescent COVID-19 specimens originated in the United States, Italy and Spain. PBMCs, B-cell-depleted T cells, or T cells provided the cDNA or gDNA that made up the material.

Original processing methods: From reference gene primer amplification, estimates of nucleated cell counts were derived. Clones were read by immunoSEQ multiplex PCR, and TCRdb kept only the in-frame ones, dropping some. Clone size and V and J calls were adopted from that table, with D and trimming inferred from the DNA. Among roughly 180,000 clones listed, approximately 77% were seen once. After removal of 2 bases from V and 6 bases from J, the junction contained 9 bases not matched to a gene. Germline V gene sequence: CDR1 SGHRS, CDR2 YFSETQ. This CDR3 region has 15 residues. The chain joins TRBV5-1 to TRBJ2-7, with 9 positions matching TRBD1. Specimen: peripheral blood. This sequence originates from a woman aged 80 or over with active or convalescent COVID-19. CDR3 in amino acids: CASSLQGQGMGEQYF. CDR3 nucleotides: TGCGCCAGCAGCTTACAGGGACAGGGAATGGGCGAGCAGTACTTC. Looking up the rest from reference TRBV5-1 and TRBJ2-7 gives the full variable domain: KAGVTQTPRYLIKTRGQQVTLSCSPISGHRSVSWYQQTPGQGLQFLFEYFSETQRNKGNFPGRFSGRQFSNSRSEMNVSTLELGDSALYLCASSLQGQGMGEQYFGPGTRLTVT.